The following is a TCR beta chain sequence with its context. Its antigen is still unknown. One end of the junction varies from germline; a read error may be responsible. Genomic DNA was isolated using the Qiagen DNeasy kit from unsorted PBMCs as well as from negatively selected CD4+ and CD8+ fractions. Amplification of TCR beta CDR3 regions was done by immunoSEQ multiplex PCR with primers that anneal to V and J segments. A synthetic immune receptor repertoire was used to minimize amplification bias, and any remaining bias was removed computationally after sequencing. From the authors' description of their analysis: Repertoire diversity was quantified as the Shannon entropy index using custom Python scripts. Unsorted, CD4+ and CD8+ repertoires were analyzed separately, except in combined analyses where CD4+ and CD8+ sequences were merged in silico. Clonal expansion was defined as at least a 2-fold frequency increase after treatment relative to C1D1, with a pseudocount of 0.5 for undetected baseline clones. Singleton clones were defined as clones with 0 or 1 copy at C1D1, and non-singleton clones were defined as clones with 2 or more copies. Clones expanded in unsorted samples were assigned a CD4+, CD8+ or unknown annotation through matching of protein sequences in sorted samples from the same patient. Diversity changes from C1D1 to C4D1 were tested in paired samples using Wilcoxon tests. As stored in TCRdb, this immuneACCESS dataset retains in-frame rearrangements with V and J assigned. A fraction of the clones does not appear; measured against another copy, unresolved V genes explain less than half of the discrepancy, and the remainder lacks a known reason. V, J and clone size are taken as reported in that table, and D and trimming were inferred from the DNA itself. For this sample there are around 65,000 clones; roughly nine tenths appear just once. Over 12% of the sample belongs to the ten largest clones.

The data were taken from a study of PD-1 blockade in classical Hodgkin lymphoma (TCRdb year 2020). The study in broad terms: Nivolumab dosing was 3 mg/kg intravenously every 2 weeks, continuing until either disease progression or unacceptable toxicity. A peripheral blood immune signature of response to PD-1 blockade in classical Hodgkin lymphoma was defined using TCR beta sequencing and CyTOF. What the research found in general, with its limitations: Baseline TCR diversity was reported to be lower in newly diagnosed patients than in healthy donors, and even lower in relapsed/refractory patients. The study was restricted to a single clinical trial cohort, and the causes of repertoire differences, possibly disease activity or prior therapy, were left undefined. Trial patients with a complete response had baseline diversity similar to that of newly diagnosed patients, while partial responders and progressors had significantly lower diversity. By C4D1, a significant rise was seen in CD4+ TCR diversity but not in CD8+ TCR diversity (p=0.0027 vs p=0.16), and the rise was most apparent among complete responders (p=0.02). Diversity was lower in patients who began nivolumab less than 1 year after ASCT, so these patients were left out of later analyses to avoid confounding by immune reconstitution.

The meaning of the sample's time point label: cycle 1 day 1 (C1D1), immediately before nivolumab initiation. Relapse after autologous stem cell transplantation had occurred in all trial patients, and cohorts A, B and C were distinguished by prior brentuximab vedotin exposure. The trial cohort included 50 to 70 patients with relapsed/refractory classical Hodgkin lymphoma, and each patient had a best overall response of complete response, partial response or progressive disease. Trial patients were treated with single-agent nivolumab in the multi-cohort phase II CheckMate 205 trial. Best overall response was determined by an independent review committee according to the 2007 International Working Group response criteria. Trial PBMCs were obtained immediately prior to nivolumab initiation (C1D1) and on therapy at cycle 2 day 1 and cycle 4 day 1. Peripheral blood was collected in 8 mL Vacutainer Cell Preparation Tubes, from which PBMCs were isolated by centrifugation and then cryopreserved.

There are 16 amino acids in the CDR3, from cysteine to phenylalanine inclusive. CDR3 DNA is the only sequence kept; it has 48 bases, read in frame from the first base. The germline V gene encodes CDR1 SGDLS and CDR2 YYNGEE. This material consisted of peripheral blood mononuclear cells (PBMCs), taken at baseline. This clonotype originated in a human donor with classical Hodgkin lymphoma. The chain uses TRBV9 and TRBJ2-1; 7 nucleotides in the junction match TRBD2. Here is the DNA: TGTGCCAGCAGCGAACGAAAAGCGGGACCCTACGATGAGCAGTTCTTC. Translated, it reads CASSERKAGPYDEQFF.